This entry lists 7 T cell receptor beta chains sequenced from one sample in a study of T cells after yellow fever vaccination. TCRdb itself ran the 5' RACE reads through MiXCR, one entry per CDR3 protein. The sample includes about 320,000 distinct CDR3 sequences, 3.5% to 4.5% of them seen just once. The starting material was PBMCs, obtained 15 days after the yellow fever booster vaccination. The receptors here all came from a young man who received the YFV17D yellow fever vaccine.

The V gene is TRBV7-8, the J gene TRBJ2-3; TRBD2 agrees at 9 bases. The CDR3 runs 18 residues. Germline V gene sequence: CDR1 SGHVS, CDR2 FQNEAQ. With 2 bases clipped from V and 6 bases from J, the junction kept 15 bases outside the gene matches. The CDR3 sequence: CASSLKGASGALRDTQYF. In DNA form, the CDR3 reads TGTGCCAGCAGCTTAAAAGGGGCTAGCGGGGCCCTCCGGGATACGCAGTATTTT. The variable domain in full, with the rest retrieved from reference TRBV7-8 and TRBJ2-3, is GAGVSQSPRYKVAKRGQDVALRCDPISGHVSLFWYQQALGQGPEFLTYFQNEAQLDKSGLPSDRFFAERPEGSVSTLKIQRTQQEDSAVYLCASSLKGASGALRDTQYFGPGTRLTVL.

The chain carries TRBV6-2 or TRBV6-3 and TRBJ1-1; D not certain. The CDR3 runs to 15 residues. The germline V gene has CDR1 MNHEY and CDR2 SVGEGT. Deletions cut 0 bases from V and 3 bases from J, with 11 bases between. The CDR3 DNA sequence: TGTGCCAGCAGTTACTCTAAGGGCAGTTACACTGAAGCTTTCTTT. Amino acids: CASSYSKGSYTEAFF.

The gene calls are TRBV20-1 and TRBJ1-1; D remains unclear. Germline assignment: CDR1 DFQATT and CDR2 SNEGSKA (reference sequence). The CDR3 loop spans 12 amino acids. The V and J ends lost 1 base and 1 base respectively, with 4 bases between them. Written as DNA, the CDR3 is TGCAGTGCTAGAGCGGCGAACACTGAAGCTTTCTTT. Its translation is CSARAANTEAFF.

This clonotype was seen many times. The rearrangement joins TRBV11-2 to TRBJ2-2, with D perhaps TRBD2 (5 bases). CDR1 is SGHAT, CDR2 FQNNGV, per germline. The CDR3 consists of 12 residues. Deletions cut 4 bases from V and 6 bases from J, with 6 bases between. The CDR3 is CASSSAAGELFF. CDR3 sequence (DNA): TGTGCCAGCAGCTCAGCGGCCGGGGAGCTGTTTTTT.

This clonotype was detected ten times or more. The CDR3 here is CASSLTSSNEQFF. CDR3 coding DNA: TGTGCCAGCAGCTTAACTAGTTCGAATGAGCAGTTCTTC. The genes are TRBV7-8 and TRBJ2-1; D is possibly TRBD2 (5 bases). The CDR3 is made up of 13 amino acids. Germline lookup yields CDR1 SGHVS and CDR2 FQNEAQ. Trimming shortened V by 2 bases and J by 7 bases, and 9 bases separated the two germline ends.

This clonotype was detected many times. The chain uses TRBV7-2 and TRBJ2-1, with 12 bases matching TRBD2. CDR3 size: 17 residues. Germline V gene data show CDR1 as SGHTA and CDR2 as FQGNSA. Germline trimming cut 2 bases from V and 10 bases from J; bases unmatched to any gene: 12. The CDR3 DNA sequence: TGTGCCAGCAGCTTACTATGGGCTAGCGGGGGGGGTCTGGAGCAGTTCTTC. Translating gives CASSLLWASGGGLEQFF.

The V call is TRBV27, the J call TRBJ1-4, with D uncertain. V was clipped by 11 bases and J by 14 bases, with 18 bases between them. CDR1 and CDR2 (germline): MNHEY, SMNVEV (reference sequence). The CDR3 is 11 amino acids. CDR3 in amino acids: CAAGSYPWLFF. DNA for the CDR3: TGTGCCGCGGGGTCCTACCCCTGGCTGTTTTTT.